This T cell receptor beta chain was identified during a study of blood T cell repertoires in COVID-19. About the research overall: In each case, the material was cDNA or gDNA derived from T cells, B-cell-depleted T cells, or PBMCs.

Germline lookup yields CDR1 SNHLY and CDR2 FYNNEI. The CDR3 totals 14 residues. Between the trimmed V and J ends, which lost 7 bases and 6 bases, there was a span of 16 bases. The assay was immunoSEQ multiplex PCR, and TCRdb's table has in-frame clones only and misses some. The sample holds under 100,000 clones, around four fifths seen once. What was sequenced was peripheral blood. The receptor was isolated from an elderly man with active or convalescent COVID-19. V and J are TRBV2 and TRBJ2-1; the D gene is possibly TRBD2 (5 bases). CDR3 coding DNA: TGTGCCAGCACTGCACTAGTGGGTTTCAATGAGCAGTTCTTC. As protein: CASTALVGFNEQFF.